The 9 T cell receptor beta chains presented below share a single source sample, sequenced in a study of cytomegalovirus exposure and HLA in healthy donors. The PCR had 60 Vbeta and 13 Jbeta primers. Sequenced by immunoSEQ multiplex PCR; TCRdb stores in-frame clones only, minus some. Among around 150,000 clones listed, about 86% were seen once. The sequenced material came from PBMCs. These receptors were taken from a woman under 40 in good health and CMV-seronegative.

The chain uses TRBV7-3 and TRBJ2-3; the match to TRBD2 covers 10 bases. This CDR3 region has 17 residues. V was clipped by 2 bases and J by 4 bases; unmatched bases: 9. Germline CDR1 and CDR2: SGHTA and FQGTGA. The CDR3 coding sequence is TGTGCCAGCAGCTTATGGGATCCAGCGGGAGGGGCAGATACGCAGTATTTT. It specifies CASSLWDPAGGADTQYF.

This clone was counted once. Here the CDR3 reads CASSTGVRVEAFF. The CDR3 DNA is TGTGCCAGCAGCACAGGAGTCCGGGTTGAAGCTTTCTTT. J is TRBJ1-1 and V is TRBV11-2, with TRBD1 as a possible D gene (5 bases). Germline V gives CDR1 SGHAT, CDR2 FQNNGV. Trimming took 5 bases from V and 7 from J, leaving 14 bases between them. The CDR3 is made up of 13 amino acids.

This chain joins TRBV5-4 and TRBJ1-1; D possibly corresponds to TRBD1 (5 bases). Trimming stripped 3 bases from V and 2 bases from J, with 11 bases between. Germline lookup yields CDR1 SGHNT and CDR2 YYREEE (reference sequence). The CDR3 has 14 amino acids. The CDR3 nucleotides are TGTGCCAGCAGCTCCCCCGGGGGAAACACTGAAGCTTTCTTT. Its protein is CASSSPGGNTEAFF.

The genes are TRBV5-6 and TRBJ2-3, with TRBD1 identical over 9 bases. V gave up 3 bases and J gave up 5 bases; unmatched junction bases: 10. CDR3 length equals 16 residues. In germline, CDR1 is SGHDT, CDR2 YYEEEE. CDR3 residues: CASSWGVGQGVDTQYF. The CDR3 DNA reads TGTGCCAGCAGCTGGGGAGTGGGACAGGGTGTAGATACGCAGTATTTT.

The chain couples TRBV5-6 to TRBJ1-6, with D possibly being TRBD1 (5 bases). V was shortened by 2 bases and J by 7 bases, with 19 bases between the two germline ends. This CDR3 contains 17 residues. Germline loops: CDR1 SGHDT, CDR2 YYEEEE. The CDR3 loop is CASSFRPDILGNSPLHF. As DNA, the CDR3 is TGTGCCAGCAGCTTTCGCCCGGACATACTTGGGAATTCACCCCTCCACTTT.

V and J are TRBV5-6 and TRBJ2-7; 7 bases are a match to TRBD2. V shed 4 bases and J 2 bases; nucleotides not matched to a gene: 9. Germline V CDR1 and CDR2: SGHDT, YYEEEE. This CDR3 contains 15 residues. The CDR3 here is CASSAWGGPTYEQYF. CDR3 nucleotides: TGTGCCAGCAGCGCCTGGGGGGGTCCTACCTACGAGCAGTACTTC.

A remark on this clone: An end of the junction differs from the germline gene, which may be a read error. The chain joins TRBV11-1 to TRBJ2-3, with TRBD2 identical over 7 bases. This CDR3 is built from 16 residues. Looked up from germline, CDR1 is SGHAT and CDR2 is FQDESV (reference sequence). The CDR3 reads CASSILADPSTDMQYF. Here the CDR3 DNA reads TGTGCCAGCAGCATCCTAGCGGACCCTAGCACAGATATGCAGTATTTT. Based on the CDR3 plus reference TRBV11-1 and TRBJ2-3, the full variable domain is EAEVAQSPRYKITEKSQAVAFWCDPISGHATLYWYRQILGQGPELLVQFQDESVVDDSQLPKDRFSAERLKGVDSTLKIQPAELGDSAMYLCASSILADPSTDMQYFGPGTRLTVL.

V is TRBV28 and J is TRBJ2-7, with TRBD1 matching 7 bases. V lost 3 bases and J lost 6; bases outside the gene matches: 8. Germline V gene lookup returns CDR1 MDHEN and CDR2 SYDVKM. The length of the CDR3 is 14 residues. The CDR3 region has the DNA TGTGCCAGCAGTTTTAGAGGGGGCCGGTCCGAGCAGTACTTC. It is translated as CASSFRGGRSEQYF.

The chain links TRBV5-6 to TRBJ1-2; 7 bases align to TRBD1. The length of the CDR3 is 16 residues. CDR1 is SGHDT and CDR2 is YYEEEE in the germline V gene. The trim removed 1 base at V and 5 bases at J, leaving 11 bases unmatched. The CDR3 DNA is TGTGCCAGCAGCTTGCAGTCAAAGGGGGCGTTTTATGGCTACACCTTC. Translated, it gives CASSLQSKGAFYGYTF.